This T cell receptor (beta chain) was identified during a study of blood T cell repertoires in COVID-19. Study overall: Sample material is recorded as cDNA or gDNA derived from T cells, B-cell-depleted T cells, or PBMCs.

Under the authors' procedure: Amplification of reference gene primers provided the estimated nucleated cell counts. The data were produced by immunoSEQ multiplex PCR, yet TCRdb's version contains in-frame clones alone and is incomplete. The V and J calls and clone size were taken over from that table, and D and trimming were inferred from the DNA. The sample yields roughly 520,000 clones, 85% to 90% seen once. Enrollees, about 18 to 90 years old, lived in around 23 US areas. Donors in Cohort 3 who had recovered were those with two negative PCRs, healthcare professional clearance, or resolution of their symptoms. Sequences were obtained from PBMCs or T cells enriched from blood (not recorded which). The sequence was obtained from a woman between 35 and 50 years old who had recovered from COVID-19.

CDR3 sequence: CASSPGDKNTEAFF. DNA of the CDR3: TGTGCCAGCAGCCCCGGGGACAAGAACACTGAAGCTTTCTTT. The chain uses TRBV7-2 and TRBJ1-1, with TRBD1 as a possible D gene (6 bases). Germline lookup yields CDR1 SGHTA and CDR2 FQGNSA. The CDR3 totals 14 residues. V lost 5 bases and J 1 base, leaving 11 bases between the germline ends.